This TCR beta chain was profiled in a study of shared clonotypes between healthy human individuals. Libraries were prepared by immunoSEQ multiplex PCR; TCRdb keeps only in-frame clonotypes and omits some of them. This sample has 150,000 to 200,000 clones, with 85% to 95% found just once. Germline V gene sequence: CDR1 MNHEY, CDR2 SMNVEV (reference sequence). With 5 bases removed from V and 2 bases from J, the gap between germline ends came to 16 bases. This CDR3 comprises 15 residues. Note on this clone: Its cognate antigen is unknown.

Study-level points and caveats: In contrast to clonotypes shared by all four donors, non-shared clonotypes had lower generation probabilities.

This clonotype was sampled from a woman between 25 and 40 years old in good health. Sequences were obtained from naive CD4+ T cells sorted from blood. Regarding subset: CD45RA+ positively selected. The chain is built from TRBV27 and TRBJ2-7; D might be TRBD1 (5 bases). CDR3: CASSLQGLSTYEQYF. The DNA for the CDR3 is TGTGCCAGCAGTCTCCAGGGTCTTTCGACCTACGAGCAGTACTTC.